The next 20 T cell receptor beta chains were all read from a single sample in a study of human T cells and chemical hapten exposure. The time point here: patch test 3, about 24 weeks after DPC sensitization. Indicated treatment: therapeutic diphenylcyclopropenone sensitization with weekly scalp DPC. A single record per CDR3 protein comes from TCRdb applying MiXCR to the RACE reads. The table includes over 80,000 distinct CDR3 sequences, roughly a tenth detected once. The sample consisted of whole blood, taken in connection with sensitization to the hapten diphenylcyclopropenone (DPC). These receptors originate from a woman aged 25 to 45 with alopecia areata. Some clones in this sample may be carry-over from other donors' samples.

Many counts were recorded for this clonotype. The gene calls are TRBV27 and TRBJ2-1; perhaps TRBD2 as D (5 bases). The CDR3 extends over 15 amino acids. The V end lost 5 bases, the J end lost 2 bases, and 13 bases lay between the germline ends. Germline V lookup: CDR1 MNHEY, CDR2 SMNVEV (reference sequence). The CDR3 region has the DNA TGTGCCAGCAGTCTCAGCGGAGACCCCTACAATGAGCAGTTCTTC. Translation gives CASSLSGDPYNEQFF.

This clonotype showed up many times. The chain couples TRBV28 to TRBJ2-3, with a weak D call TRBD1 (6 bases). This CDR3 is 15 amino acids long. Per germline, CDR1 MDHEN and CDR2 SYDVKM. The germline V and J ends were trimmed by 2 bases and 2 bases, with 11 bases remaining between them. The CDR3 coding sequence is TGTGCCAGCAGTTTAGACAGGTGGGACACAGATACGCAGTATTTT. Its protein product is CASSLDRWDTDTQYF.

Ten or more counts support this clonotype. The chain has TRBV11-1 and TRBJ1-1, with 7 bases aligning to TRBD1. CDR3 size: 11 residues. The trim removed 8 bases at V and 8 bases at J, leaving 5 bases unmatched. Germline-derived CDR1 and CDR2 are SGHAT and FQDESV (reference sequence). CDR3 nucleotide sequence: TGTGCCAGCTGCCAGGGGGAAGAAGCTTTCTTT. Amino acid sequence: CASCQGEEAFF.

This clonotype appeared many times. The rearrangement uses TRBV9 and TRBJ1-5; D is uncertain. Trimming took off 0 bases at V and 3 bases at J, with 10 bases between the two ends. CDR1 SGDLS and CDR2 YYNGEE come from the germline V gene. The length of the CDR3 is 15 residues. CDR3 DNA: TGTGCCAGCAGCGTAGAGGCAGGAGCCAATCAGCCCCAGCATTTT. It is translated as CASSVEAGANQPQHF.

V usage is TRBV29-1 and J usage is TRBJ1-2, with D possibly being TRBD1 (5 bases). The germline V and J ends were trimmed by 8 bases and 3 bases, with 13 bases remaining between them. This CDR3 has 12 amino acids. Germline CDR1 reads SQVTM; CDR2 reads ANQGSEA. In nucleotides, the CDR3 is TGCAGCTCGCGGGGGACGGACTATGGCTACACCTTC. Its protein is CSSRGTDYGYTF.

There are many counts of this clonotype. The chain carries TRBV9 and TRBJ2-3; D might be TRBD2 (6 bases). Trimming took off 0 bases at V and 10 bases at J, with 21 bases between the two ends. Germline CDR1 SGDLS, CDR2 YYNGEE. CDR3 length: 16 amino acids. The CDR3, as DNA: TGTGCCAGCAGCGTAGGGCCCTCTGTGGGGGGAGCTGCGCAGTATTTT. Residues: CASSVGPSVGGAAQYF.

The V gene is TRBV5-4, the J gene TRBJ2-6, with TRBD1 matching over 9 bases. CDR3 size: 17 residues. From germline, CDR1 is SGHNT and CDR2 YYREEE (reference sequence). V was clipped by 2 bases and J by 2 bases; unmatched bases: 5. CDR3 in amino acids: CASSFWTGAPGANVLTF. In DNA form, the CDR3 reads TGTGCCAGCAGCTTCTGGACAGGGGCCCCTGGGGCCAACGTCCTGACTTTC.

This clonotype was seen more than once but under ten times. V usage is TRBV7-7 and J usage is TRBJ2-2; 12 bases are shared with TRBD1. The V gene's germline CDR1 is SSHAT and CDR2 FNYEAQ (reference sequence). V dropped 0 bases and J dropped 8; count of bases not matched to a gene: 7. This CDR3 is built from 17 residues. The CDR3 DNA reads TGTGCCAGCAGCTTAGCGTTGGGACAGGGGGCCCTTGGGGAGCTGTTTTTT. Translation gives CASSLALGQGALGELFF.

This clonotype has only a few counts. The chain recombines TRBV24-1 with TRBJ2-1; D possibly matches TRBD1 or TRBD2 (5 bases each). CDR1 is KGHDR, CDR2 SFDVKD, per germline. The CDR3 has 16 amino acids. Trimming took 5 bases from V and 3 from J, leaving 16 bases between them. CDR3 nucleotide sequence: TGTGCCACCAGTGCCCCAGAGGGGAGTGGCTACAATGAGCAGTTCTTC. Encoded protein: CATSAPEGSGYNEQFF.

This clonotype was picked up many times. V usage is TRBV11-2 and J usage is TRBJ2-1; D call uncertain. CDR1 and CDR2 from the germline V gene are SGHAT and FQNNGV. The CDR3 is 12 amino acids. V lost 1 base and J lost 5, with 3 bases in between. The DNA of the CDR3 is TGTGCCAGCAGCTTAGGGGACAATGAGCAGTTCTTC. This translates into CASSLGDNEQFF.

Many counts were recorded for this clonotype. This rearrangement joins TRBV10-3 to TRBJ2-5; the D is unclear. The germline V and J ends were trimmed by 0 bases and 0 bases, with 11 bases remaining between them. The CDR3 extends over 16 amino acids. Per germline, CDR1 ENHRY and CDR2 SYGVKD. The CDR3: CAISESIFSNQETQYF. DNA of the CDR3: TGTGCCATCAGTGAGTCGATATTCTCGAACCAAGAGACCCAGTACTTC.

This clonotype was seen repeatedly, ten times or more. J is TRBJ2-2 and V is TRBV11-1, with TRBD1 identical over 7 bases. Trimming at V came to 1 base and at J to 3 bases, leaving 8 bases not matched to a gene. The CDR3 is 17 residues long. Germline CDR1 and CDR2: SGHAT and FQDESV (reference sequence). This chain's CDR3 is CASSLDHGTVYTGELFF. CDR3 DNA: TGTGCCAGCAGCTTAGACCACGGGACAGTTTACACCGGGGAGCTGTTTTTT.

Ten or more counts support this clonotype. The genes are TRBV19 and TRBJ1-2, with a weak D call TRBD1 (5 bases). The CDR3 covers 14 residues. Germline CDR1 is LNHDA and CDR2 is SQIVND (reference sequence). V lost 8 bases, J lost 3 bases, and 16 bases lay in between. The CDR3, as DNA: TGTGCCAGTGGGCCCAGGCAGGGTCACTATGGCTACACCTTC. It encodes CASGPRQGHYGYTF. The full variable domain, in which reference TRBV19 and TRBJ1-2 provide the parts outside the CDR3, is DGGITQSPKYLFRKEGQNVTLSCEQNLNHDAMYWYRQDPGQGLRLIYYSQIVNDFQKGDIAEGYSVSREKKESFPLTVTSAQKNPTAFYLCASGPRQGHYGYTFGSGTRLTVV.

CDR3 DNA sequence: TGTGCCAGCAGTGCAACTCAGGGAATCTACGAGCAGTACGTC. Encoded protein: CASSATQGIYEQYV. This chain uses TRBV2 with TRBJ2-7; the D gene is possibly TRBD1 (5 bases). The CDR3 runs to 14 residues. Germline CDR1 and CDR2: SNHLY and FYNNEI. Trimming shortened V by 4 bases and J by 3 bases, and 13 bases separated the two germline ends.

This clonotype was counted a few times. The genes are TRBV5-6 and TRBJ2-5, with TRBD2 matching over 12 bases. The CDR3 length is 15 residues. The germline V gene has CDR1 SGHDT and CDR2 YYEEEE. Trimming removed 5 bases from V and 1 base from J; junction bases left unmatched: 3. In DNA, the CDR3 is TGTGCCAGCAGATCTAGCGGGGGGGCCCAAGAGACCCAGTACTTC. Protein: CASRSSGGAQETQYF.

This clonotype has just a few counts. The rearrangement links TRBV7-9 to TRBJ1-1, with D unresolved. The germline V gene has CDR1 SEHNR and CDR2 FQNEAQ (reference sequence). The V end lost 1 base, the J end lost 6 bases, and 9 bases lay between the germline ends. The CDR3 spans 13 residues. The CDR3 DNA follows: TGTGCCAGCAGCTTAGGTGGCGGGGCTGAAGCTTTCTTT. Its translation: CASSLGGGAEAFF.

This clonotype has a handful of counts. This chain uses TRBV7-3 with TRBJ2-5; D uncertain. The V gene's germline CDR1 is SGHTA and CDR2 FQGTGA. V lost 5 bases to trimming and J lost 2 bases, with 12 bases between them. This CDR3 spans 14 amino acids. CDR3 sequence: CASSLMGNQETQYF. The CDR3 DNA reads TGTGCCAGCAGCCTAATGGGGAATCAAGAGACCCAGTACTTC.

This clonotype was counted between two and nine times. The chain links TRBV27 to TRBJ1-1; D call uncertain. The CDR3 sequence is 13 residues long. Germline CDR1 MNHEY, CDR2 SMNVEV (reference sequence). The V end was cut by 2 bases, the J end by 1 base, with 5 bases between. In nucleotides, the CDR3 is TGTGCCAGCAGTTTAAAGGGGAACACTGAAGCTTTCTTT. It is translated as CASSLKGNTEAFF.

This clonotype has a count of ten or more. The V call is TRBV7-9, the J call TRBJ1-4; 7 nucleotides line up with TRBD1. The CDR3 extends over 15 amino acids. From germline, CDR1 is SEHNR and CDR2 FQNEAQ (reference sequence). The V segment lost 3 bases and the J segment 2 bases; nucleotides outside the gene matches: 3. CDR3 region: CASSLNRGTNEKLFF. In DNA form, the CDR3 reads TGTGCCAGCAGCTTGAACAGGGGTACTAATGAAAAACTGTTTTTT. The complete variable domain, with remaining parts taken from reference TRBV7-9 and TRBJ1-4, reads DTGVSQNPRHKITKRGQNVTFRCDPISEHNRLYWYRQTLGQGPEFLTYFQNEAQLEKSRLLSDRFSAERPKGSFSTLEIQRTEQGDSAMYLCASSLNRGTNEKLFFGSGTQLSVL.

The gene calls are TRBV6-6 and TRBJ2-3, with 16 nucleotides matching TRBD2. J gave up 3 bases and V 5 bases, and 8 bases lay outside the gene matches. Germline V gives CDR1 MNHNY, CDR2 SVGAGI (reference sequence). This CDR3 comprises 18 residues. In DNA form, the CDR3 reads TGTGCCAGCAGTCGGGGACTAGCGGGGGGGCCTCGGACAGATACGCAGTATTTT. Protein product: CASSRGLAGGPRTDTQYF.